This TCR beta chain was identified in a study of control samples from healthy donors and cancer patients. Measured with immunoSEQ multiplex PCR; TCRdb has only the in-frame clones, and not every one. Of just under 75,000 clones detected, over 75% appear once; the ten largest clones hold 3% to 4%. V lost 4 bases, J lost 12 bases, and 14 bases stayed unmatched. The length of the CDR3 is 16 residues. Germline V gene sequence: CDR1 MDHEN, CDR2 SYDVKM. This sequence joins TRBV28 and TRBJ2-1; TRBD2 matches at 11 bases. This clonotype was sampled from a woman aged 50 to 60 in good health. Sequenced material: blood. DNA of the CDR3: TGTGCCAGCAGTTCAAGGACTAGCGGGCCGGTGTCGGTGCAGTTCTTC. It encodes CASSSRTSGPVSVQFF.